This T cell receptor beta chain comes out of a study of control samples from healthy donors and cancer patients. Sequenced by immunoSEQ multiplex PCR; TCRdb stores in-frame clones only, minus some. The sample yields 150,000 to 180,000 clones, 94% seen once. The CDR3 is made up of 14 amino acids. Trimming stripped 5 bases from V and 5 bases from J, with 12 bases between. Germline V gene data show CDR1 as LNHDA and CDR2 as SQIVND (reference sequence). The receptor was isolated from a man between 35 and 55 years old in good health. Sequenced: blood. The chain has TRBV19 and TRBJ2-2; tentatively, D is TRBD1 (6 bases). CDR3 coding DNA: TGTGCCAGTAGTCCGCGTGGACAGACCGGGGAGCTGTTTTTT. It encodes CASSPRGQTGELFF.